These 26 T cell receptor beta chains were sequenced from one sample in a study of human T cells and chemical hapten exposure. Time point described: patch test 3, about 24 weeks after DPC sensitization. Sample treatment: therapeutic diphenylcyclopropenone sensitization with weekly scalp DPC. TCRdb re-analysed the RACE reads in MiXCR, keeping a single row per CDR3 protein. The sample holds 55,000 to 75,000 distinct CDR3 sequences; around 11% are singletons and the top ten take 2% to 3%. Sequenced here: whole blood, sampled in connection with sensitization to the hapten diphenylcyclopropenone (DPC). These receptors were taken from a man aged 25 to 40 with alopecia areata. Some clones in this sample may be carry-over from other donors' samples.

There are a few counts of this clonotype. The chain is built from TRBV19 and TRBJ1-3; maybe TRBD1 (5 bases). This CDR3 has 17 amino acids. V lost 5 bases to trimming and J lost 0 bases, with 17 bases between them. Germline CDR1 is LNHDA and CDR2 is SQIVND (reference sequence). The CDR3 loop is CASSGPGPMFSGNTIYF. CDR3 sequence (DNA): TGTGCCAGTAGTGGTCCGGGACCCATGTTCTCTGGAAACACCATATATTTT.

This clonotype showed up many times. The chain joins TRBV2 to TRBJ1-4; 9 bases align to TRBD1. Per germline, CDR1 SNHLY and CDR2 FYNNEI. The CDR3 totals 14 residues. The V gene end was trimmed by 6 bases and the J gene end by 8 bases; junction bases not matched to a gene: 7. CDR3 loop: CASSRDRVKEKLFF. The CDR3 nucleotides read TGTGCCAGCAGCCGGGACAGGGTTAAGGAAAAACTGTTTTTT.

In its sample, this clonotype was seen many times. This chain joins TRBV4-3 and TRBJ1-2; D is unresolved. CDR3 length: 13 residues. Germline CDR1 LGHNA, CDR2 YSLEER. The V and J ends lost 1 base and 7 bases respectively, with 10 bases between them. CDR3 in amino acids: CASSQGSASGYTF. The CDR3 nucleotides are TGCGCCAGCAGCCAAGGATCAGCATCTGGCTACACCTTC.

This clonotype turned up a few times. The rearrangement joins TRBV20-1 to TRBJ2-7; TRBD1 agrees at 10 bases. Trimming at V came to 4 bases and at J to 7 bases, leaving 7 bases not matched to a gene. The germline V gene has CDR1 DFQATT and CDR2 SNEGSKA (reference sequence). The CDR3 runs 13 residues. The CDR3 is CSATGTGAREQYF. The CDR3, as DNA: TGCAGTGCTACCGGGACAGGGGCGCGAGAGCAGTACTTC.

This clonotype showed up just a few times. This sequence joins TRBV4-2 and TRBJ2-3, with D perhaps matching TRBD2 (5 bases). Germline CDR1 LGHNA, CDR2 YNFKEQ. The CDR3 has 13 residues. The V gene lost 4 bases and the J gene lost 4 bases, with 9 bases spanning the gap. The CDR3 loop is CASSPRVADTQYF. DNA for the CDR3: TGTGCCAGCAGCCCGCGGGTCGCAGATACGCAGTATTTT.

In its sample, this clonotype was seen many times. V is TRBV13 and J is TRBJ2-7, with unresolved D. V was shortened by 5 bases and J by 2 bases, with 16 bases between the two germline ends. There are 15 residues in the CDR3. Germline V gene data show CDR1 as PRHDT and CDR2 as FYEKMQ (reference sequence). The DNA for the CDR3 is TGTGCCAGCAGCGCGCAGGAGAGGCGGACCTACGAGCAGTACTTC. This sequence encodes CASSAQERRTYEQYF.

This clonotype was found many times. The chain joins TRBV6-1 to TRBJ2-5, with TRBD1 matching 10 bases. Germline V lookup: CDR1 MNHNS, CDR2 SASEGT. V trimming: 2 bases; J trimming: 7 bases; junction bases outside the gene matches: 10. CDR3 length equals 16 residues. In nucleotides, the CDR3 is TGTGCCAGCAGTGAACCGGGACAGGGGCCCCTTGGGACCCAGTACTTC. Protein sequence: CASSEPGQGPLGTQYF.

In this sample, this clonotype turned up many times. The chain uses TRBV5-5 and TRBJ1-2; tentatively, D is TRBD1 (5 bases). V was clipped by 1 base and J by 6 bases, with 13 bases between them. The germline CDR1 and CDR2 sequences are SGHKS and YYEKEE (reference sequence). The CDR3 extends over 14 amino acids. In DNA form, the CDR3 reads TGTGCCAGCAGCTTGTACGGGGCCGCGGATGGCTACACCTTC. It is translated as CASSLYGAADGYTF.

This clonotype was seen a few times. The chain recombines TRBV11-2 with TRBJ2-1, with unresolved D. The CDR3 is 15 amino acids. V was clipped by 2 bases and J by 9 bases, with 17 bases between them. Germline CDR1 is SGHAT and CDR2 is FQNNGV. CDR3 in amino acids: CASSLFGPEAAEQFF. In DNA, the CDR3 is TGTGCCAGCAGCTTATTCGGTCCCGAGGCTGCTGAGCAGTTCTTC.

In its sample, this clonotype was seen many times. V is TRBV7-9 and J is TRBJ2-1, with 8 bases matching TRBD1. Per the germline V gene, CDR1 is SEHNR and CDR2 is FQNEAQ (reference sequence). CDR3 size: 16 residues. The V gene end was trimmed by 5 bases and the J gene end by 0 bases; junction bases not matched to a gene: 6. In DNA form, the CDR3 reads TGTGCCAGCAGCCCACAGGGGGGTAGCTCCTACAATGAGCAGTTCTTC. The encoded protein is CASSPQGGSSYNEQFF.

This clonotype was counted ten times or more. J is TRBJ2-3 and V is TRBV20-1; D is uncertain. CDR3 size: 15 residues. Looked up from germline, CDR1 is DFQATT and CDR2 is SNEGSKA (reference sequence). V lost 0 bases, J lost 5 bases, and 15 bases lay in between. In DNA, the CDR3 is TGCAGTGCTAGAGATCCTGCACGAAGGGAAGATACGCAGTATTTT. Protein: CSARDPARREDTQYF.

The chain carries TRBV3-1 and TRBJ2-7; D uncertain. Germline CDR1 and CDR2: LGHDT and YNNKEL (reference sequence). V lost 4 bases to trimming and J lost 2 bases, with 6 bases between them. CDR3 length equals 12 residues. The CDR3 is CASSPDPYEQYF. CDR3 DNA: TGTGCCAGCAGCCCAGATCCCTACGAGCAGTACTTC.

The CDR3 DNA sequence: TGTGCCAGCAGTTTATCAAGGATGGGGGGCTACGAGCAGTACTTC. It encodes CASSLSRMGGYEQYF. The chain is built from TRBV27 and TRBJ2-7, with TRBD2 as a possible D gene (6 bases). The CDR3 length is 15 residues. Germline CDR1 reads MNHEY; CDR2 reads SMNVEV (reference sequence). Trimming shortened V by 0 bases and J by 3 bases, and 12 bases separated the two germline ends.

The table lists this clonotype with a few counts. The V gene is TRBV7-2, the J gene TRBJ1-2; D not resolved. Trimming took 7 bases from V and 3 from J, leaving 15 bases between them. Per the germline V gene, CDR1 is SGHTA and CDR2 is FQGNSA. The CDR3 sequence is 14 residues long. CDR3 in amino acids: CASTYIGRYYGYTF. The CDR3 nucleotides are TGTGCCAGCACCTACATAGGTCGGTACTATGGCTACACCTTC.

This clonotype has only a few counts. The rearrangement joins TRBV3-1 to TRBJ2-3; no clear D gene. The germline gives CDR1 LGHDT, CDR2 YNNKEL (reference sequence). This CDR3 contains 13 residues. With 7 bases removed from V and 1 base from J, the gap between germline ends came to 9 bases. In DNA form, the CDR3 reads TGTGCCAGCACCTCTAGGGGCACAGATACGCAGTATTTT. This codes for CASTSRGTDTQYF.

This clonotype was detected ten times or more. The chain employs TRBV4-3 and TRBJ2-7; a weak D match, TRBD2 (6 bases). From germline, CDR1 is LGHNA and CDR2 YSLEER. V shed 0 bases and J shed 7 bases, with 13 bases lying between them. The length of the CDR3 is 14 residues. CDR3 bases: TGCGCCAGCAGCCAAGATCTTCGGGGAGGAGAGCAGTACTTC. Protein sequence: CASSQDLRGGEQYF.

In this sample, this clonotype turned up many times. The V gene is TRBV7-6, the J gene TRBJ1-1; D unclear. CDR3 length equals 14 residues. Germline CDR1 and CDR2: SGHVS and FNYEAQ. V was clipped by 1 base and J by 4 bases, with 10 bases between them. The CDR3 loop reads CASSLGREGTEAFF. In DNA form, the CDR3 reads TGTGCCAGCAGCTTAGGTCGGGAAGGCACTGAAGCTTTCTTT.

This clonotype was seen many times. The CDR3, as DNA: TGTGCCAGCAGCAACGGACAGGGAGGTCAGCCCCAGCATTTT. It translates to CASSNGQGGQPQHF. The chain has TRBV5-6 and TRBJ1-5; 8 bases map to TRBD1. Germline assignment: CDR1 SGHDT and CDR2 YYEEEE. This CDR3 is 14 amino acids long. Trimming at V came to 4 bases and at J to 6 bases, leaving 6 bases not matched to a gene.

This clonotype has ten or more counts. The J gene is TRBJ1-1, the V gene TRBV29-1, with 10 bases fitting TRBD1. Germline CDR1 is SQVTM and CDR2 is ANQGSEA. CDR3 length equals 14 residues. Trimming at V came to 6 bases and at J to 6 bases, leaving 10 bases not matched to a gene. In DNA, the CDR3 is TGCAGCGTCCACCGGGACAGGGGAGAATCTGAAGCTTTCTTT. This translates into CSVHRDRGESEAFF.

This clonotype was observed a handful of times. The V gene is TRBV27, the J gene TRBJ1-5; D might be TRBD1 (6 bases). The CDR3 is 14 residues long. CDR1 is MNHEY, CDR2 SMNVEV, per germline (reference sequence). V lost 5 bases and J 5 bases, leaving 13 bases between the germline ends. CDR3 residues: CASSTTGWDQPQHF. The DNA of the CDR3 is TGTGCCAGCAGTACGACAGGTTGGGATCAGCCCCAGCATTTT.

This clonotype was observed many times. V is TRBV5-1 and J is TRBJ1-5; 8 bases line up with TRBD1. Per the germline V gene, CDR1 is SGHRS and CDR2 is YFSETQ. The CDR3 has 15 amino acids. V lost 4 bases, J lost 5 bases, and 8 bases stayed unmatched. The CDR3 nucleotides read TGCGCCAGCAGCCGGGACCAGGGGGCGGATCAGCCCCAGCATTTT. It translates to CASSRDQGADQPQHF.

J is TRBJ2-5 and V is TRBV3-1; D may match TRBD1 or TRBD2 (5 bases each). Germline CDR1 reads LGHDT; CDR2 reads YNNKEL (reference sequence). Trimming left V 4 bases short and J 6 bases short, with 12 bases between. The CDR3 length is 13 residues. DNA of the CDR3: TGTGCCAGCAGCCCCGGGACGTGGAAGACCCAGTACTTC. Translated, it gives CASSPGTWKTQYF.

This clonotype was seen only a few times. The J gene is TRBJ1-5, the V gene TRBV18; 7 bases agree with TRBD1. The CDR3 length is 15 residues. Germline assignment: CDR1 KGHSH and CDR2 LQKENI. V lost 6 bases, J lost 3 bases, and 8 bases stayed unmatched. The CDR3 DNA reads as TGTGCCAGCTCCCCCGGGGGACAGACCAATCAGCCCCAGCATTTT. Protein sequence: CASSPGGQTNQPQHF.

The chain carries TRBV28 and TRBJ1-2; TRBD1 matches at 9 bases. Per the germline V gene, CDR1 is MDHEN and CDR2 is SYDVKM. The CDR3 extends over 12 amino acids. The trim removed 7 bases at V and 6 bases at J, leaving 3 bases unmatched. The CDR3 sequence is CASMTGGHGYTF. The DNA for the CDR3 is TGTGCCAGCATGACAGGGGGTCATGGCTACACCTTC.

The rearrangement links TRBV2 to TRBJ2-6; 7 nucleotides line up with TRBD1. V lost 7 bases, J lost 0 bases, and 9 bases stayed unmatched. Germline V gives CDR1 SNHLY, CDR2 FYNNEI. The CDR3 contains 17 residues. This CDR3 reads CASTFIRGFSGANVLTF. The CDR3 coding sequence is TGTGCCAGCACGTTCATCAGGGGGTTCTCTGGGGCCAACGTCCTGACTTTC.

Written as DNA, the CDR3 is TGTGCCAGCAGTCCCGGCTATGGCTACACCTTC. As protein: CASSPGYGYTF. This chain joins TRBV7-9 and TRBJ1-2; D gene uncertain. The CDR3 is 11 amino acids. Per the germline V gene, CDR1 is SEHNR and CDR2 is FQNEAQ (reference sequence). V was cut by 6 bases and J by 4 bases, with 6 bases left in between.